The 28 T cell receptor beta chains listed next were all sequenced from one sample in a study of cytomegalovirus exposure and HLA in healthy donors. PCR involved 60 Vbeta and 13 Jbeta primers. Assay: immunoSEQ multiplex PCR; the TCRdb copy retains only in-frame clones and omits some. This sample carries around 150,000 clones, approximately 78% of them seen once, and the ten largest clones take about 8.1%. Input material: PBMCs. These receptors all come from a woman in her forties or fifties in good health and CMV-seropositive.

As for this clone: Mismatch with germline at one junction end may stem from a read error. The chain has TRBV6-1 and TRBJ2-7, with 8 positions matching TRBD1. CDR1 MNHNS and CDR2 SASEGT come from the germline V gene. The CDR3 runs 13 residues. The CDR3: CASSAQGAYGQYF. Here the CDR3 DNA reads TGTGCCAGCAGTGCCCAGGGGGCCTACGGGCAGTACTTC.

The gene calls are TRBV5-1 and TRBJ2-1, with 9 bases identical to TRBD2. Germline V gene lookup returns CDR1 SGHRS and CDR2 YFSETQ. The CDR3 covers 15 residues. Trimming took 0 bases from V and 6 from J; bases not matched to a gene: 4. CDR3: CASSLGGSGGNEQFF. Written as DNA, the CDR3 is TGCGCCAGCAGCTTGGGAGGTAGCGGGGGCAATGAGCAGTTCTTC.

V and J are TRBV27 and TRBJ1-6, with 8 bases aligning to TRBD1. The germline V gene has CDR1 MNHEY and CDR2 SMNVEV (reference sequence). CDR3 length equals 13 residues. Trimming cost V 6 bases and J 8 bases; bases outside gene matches: 3. Written as DNA, the CDR3 is TGTGCCAGCAGGCGGGACAGGCATTCACCCCTCCACTTT. Translating gives CASRRDRHSPLHF.

The gene calls are TRBV30 and TRBJ1-4; no reliable D call. The ends were cut back, 2 bases at V and 0 bases at J, with 13 bases in the middle. The germline CDR1 and CDR2 sequences are GTSNPN and SVGIG (reference sequence). The CDR3 is 16 amino acids. In DNA form, the CDR3 reads TGTGCCTGGAGTATCGGGAGGGTCGCAACTAATGAAAAACTGTTTTTT. Amino acids: CAWSIGRVATNEKLFF.

The CDR3 DNA reads TGTGCCTGGGGGCCGGCGGACAGGCCCGGAAACACCATATATTTT. This gives the protein CAWGPADRPGNTIYF. The rearrangement joins TRBV30 to TRBJ1-3; 7 nucleotides agree with TRBD1. CDR3 size: 15 residues. V shed 5 bases, J shed 4 bases, and the junction held 11 bases outside the gene matches. The germline V gene has CDR1 GTSNPN and CDR2 SVGIG (reference sequence). The complete variable domain, with remaining parts taken from reference TRBV30 and TRBJ1-3, reads SQTIHQWPATLVQPVGSPLSLECTVEGTSNPNLYWYRQAAGRGLQLLFYSVGIGQISSEVPQNLSASRPQDRQFILSSKKLLLSDSGFYLCAWGPADRPGNTIYFGEGSWLTVV.

This clone is a singleton in its sample. This CDR3 reads CASSLSPYRAVNSPLHF. In nucleotides, the CDR3 is TGTGCCAGCAGTTTATCTCCTTACAGGGCCGTGAATTCACCCCTCCACTTT. This rearrangement joins TRBV28 to TRBJ1-6, with D perhaps matching TRBD1 (6 bases). CDR3 length: 17 amino acids. Trimming removed 1 base at V and 7 bases at J, with 17 bases between. Per germline, CDR1 MDHEN and CDR2 SYDVKM.

The chain is built from TRBV27 and TRBJ2-3; 7 nucleotides agree with TRBD1. J lost 1 base, V lost 6 bases, and 10 bases had no gene match. Germline V gene lookup returns CDR1 MNHEY and CDR2 SMNVEV (reference sequence). The CDR3 contains 16 residues. The CDR3 region has the DNA TGTGCCAGCAGGTCGACAGGGTTCGTTGGCACAGATACGCAGTATTTT. It translates to CASRSTGFVGTDTQYF.

The chain combines TRBV7-6 with TRBJ2-7; 12 positions match TRBD2. Germline values: CDR1 SGHVS, CDR2 FNYEAQ. Unmatched junction bases numbered 9, after V lost 2 bases and J lost 7 bases. CDR3 size: 16 residues. The CDR3 DNA is TGTGCCAGCAGCTTATCAGTACTAGCGGGAGGTCGGGAGCAGTACTTC. Its protein is CASSLSVLAGGREQYF.

This chain uses TRBV7-9 with TRBJ2-1; D ambiguous. Germline CDR1 is SEHNR and CDR2 is FQNEAQ (reference sequence). Trimming pared 6 bases from V and 5 bases from J, leaving 5 bases between. This CDR3 has 11 residues. The CDR3 nucleotides are TGTGCCAGCAGACAGAACAATGAGCAGTTCTTC. Protein product: CASRQNNEQFF.

This chain links TRBV7-2 with TRBJ2-2; 10 bases map to TRBD1. V lost 5 bases, J lost 6 bases, and 6 bases stayed unmatched. The CDR3 sequence is 15 residues long. Germline CDR1 SGHTA, CDR2 FQGNSA. The CDR3 DNA is TGTGCCAGCAGCCGAGACAGGGGGCGCCCCGGGGAGCTGTTTTTT. Its translation is CASSRDRGRPGELFF.

This clone was seen a single time. CDR3 amino acids: CASRGLGSSYNEQFF. The DNA for the CDR3 is TGCGCCAGCAGGGGGCTCGGAAGCTCCTACAATGAGCAGTTCTTC. The V call is TRBV5-1, the J call TRBJ2-1; possible D gene TRBD1, 5 bases. V was shortened by 5 bases and J by 0 bases, with 12 bases between the two germline ends. Per germline, CDR1 SGHRS and CDR2 YFSETQ. The CDR3 spans 15 residues. Complete variable domain (other parts from reference TRBV5-1 and TRBJ2-1): KAGVTQTPRYLIKTRGQQVTLSCSPISGHRSVSWYQQTPGQGLQFLFEYFSETQRNKGNFPGRFSGRQFSNSRSEMNVSTLELGDSALYLCASRGLGSSYNEQFFGPGTRLTVL.

The genes are TRBV7-9 and TRBJ2-1; TRBD2 aligns across 10 bases. Looked up from germline, CDR1 is SEHNR and CDR2 is FQNEAQ (reference sequence). The CDR3 extends over 19 amino acids. With 8 bases clipped from V and 0 bases from J, the junction kept 16 bases outside the gene matches. The CDR3 bases are TGTGCCAGCGCCACGGTGGGGGCTAGCGGGGGTAGCTCCTACAATGAGCAGTTCTTC. Its protein is CASATVGASGGSSYNEQFF.

The chain is built from TRBV29-1 and TRBJ2-7; 7 bases agree with TRBD2. Trimming removed 4 bases from V and 5 bases from J; junction bases left unmatched: 8. The germline CDR1 and CDR2 sequences are SQVTM and ANQGSEA. This CDR3 has 13 amino acids. The CDR3 DNA reads TGCAGCGTTGGGACGGGGGGTGCCGACGAGCAGTACTTC. Translated: CSVGTGGADEQYF.

Concerning this clone itself: The DNA is omitted, as the CDR3 cannot be located on it reliably, and the CDR3 follows TCRdb's listing. This chain joins TRBV28 and TRBJ1-1; the table assigns TRBD1, which was not confirmed against the DNA. The CDR3 has 15 amino acids, counting both end residues. Germline V gene data show CDR1 as MDHEN and CDR2 as SYDVKM. The CDR3 spells CASSWGMGTGSRTFF.

V is TRBV7-8 and J is TRBJ2-2; unclear D gene. V shed 5 bases and J shed 3 bases, with 19 bases lying between them. CDR1 is SGHVS, CDR2 FQNEAQ, per germline. The CDR3 spans 17 residues. This chain's CDR3 is CASSAGESGDYTGELFF. The CDR3, as DNA: TGTGCCAGCAGCGCAGGTGAAAGTGGCGATTACACCGGGGAGCTGTTTTTT.

This chain joins TRBV28 and TRBJ1-5; D remains ambiguous. This CDR3 region has 16 residues. Per germline, CDR1 MDHEN and CDR2 SYDVKM. V lost 5 bases and J 2 bases, leaving 16 bases between the germline ends. CDR3: CASSPAGRTGNQPQHF. CDR3 sequence (DNA): TGTGCCAGCAGTCCCGCCGGGAGAACGGGCAATCAGCCCCAGCATTTT.

The V and J genes are TRBV10-2 and TRBJ2-7; TRBD2 matches 8 bases. CDR3 length: 17 residues. V was pared by 8 bases and J by 7 bases, with 22 bases of the junction left unmatched. Per the germline V gene, CDR1 is WSHSY and CDR2 is SAAADI. CDR3 loop: CASDARWGGTSQTEQYF. CDR3 DNA: TGCGCCAGCGACGCCCGCTGGGGGGGGACTAGTCAGACTGAGCAGTACTTC.

The chain has TRBV7-9 and TRBJ2-1; D not certain. The germline CDR1 and CDR2 sequences are SEHNR and FQNEAQ (reference sequence). This CDR3 is built from 15 residues. Trimming removed 5 bases at V and 6 bases at J, with 17 bases between. CDR3 protein: CASSPKARLGNEQFF. CDR3 in DNA: TGTGCCAGCAGCCCTAAGGCCAGGCTGGGCAATGAGCAGTTCTTC. Using reference TRBV7-9 and TRBJ2-1 for the parts outside the CDR3, the full variable domain is DTGVSQNPRHKITKRGQNVTFRCDPISEHNRLYWYRQTLGQGPEFLTYFQNEAQLEKSRLLSDRFSAERPKGSFSTLEIQRTEQGDSAMYLCASSPKARLGNEQFFGPGTRLTVL.

This clone has just a few counts. The chain has TRBV9 and TRBJ1-2, with 7 bases matching TRBD1. This CDR3 is built from 14 residues. J lost 3 bases, V lost 3 bases, and 5 bases had no gene match. The germline V gene encodes CDR1 SGDLS and CDR2 YYNGEE. The chain's CDR3 is CASSAQTGYYGYTF. The CDR3 region has the DNA TGTGCCAGCAGCGCCCAGACAGGGTACTATGGCTACACCTTC.

The sample holds a few counts of this clone. V usage is TRBV29-1 and J usage is TRBJ2-7; D is unclear. CDR3 length equals 15 residues. The germline V gene has CDR1 SQVTM and CDR2 ANQGSEA. V lost 0 bases and J 2 bases, leaving 14 bases between the germline ends. CDR3 amino acids: CSVEDGLGDTYEQYF. The CDR3 bases are TGCAGCGTTGAAGATGGGCTGGGCGACACCTACGAGCAGTACTTC.

The chain carries TRBV6-5 and TRBJ1-1; D is uncertain. This CDR3 spans 15 amino acids. CDR1 MNHEY and CDR2 SVGAGI come from the germline V gene. Trimming stripped 2 bases from V and 2 bases from J, with 12 bases between. The CDR3 region has the DNA TGTGCCAGCAGTTACCAGCGGGGAATCAACACTGAAGCTTTCTTT. It yields the protein CASSYQRGINTEAFF.

The chain couples TRBV7-2 to TRBJ2-7; TRBD1 is a possible D gene (6 bases). CDR3 size: 14 residues. Germline CDR1 SGHTA, CDR2 FQGNSA. V dropped 2 bases and J dropped 0 bases, with 8 bases sitting between them. The chain's CDR3 is CASSLRGGSYEQYF. CDR3 bases: TGTGCCAGCAGCTTAAGAGGGGGCTCCTACGAGCAGTACTTC. The whole variable domain, remainder taken from reference TRBV7-2 and TRBJ2-7, is GAGVSQSPSNKVTEKGKDVELRCDPISGHTALYWYRQSLGQGLEFLIYFQGNSAPDKSGLPSDRFSAERTGGSVSTLTIQRTQQEDSAVYLCASSLRGGSYEQYFGPGTRLTVT.

The rearrangement joins TRBV4-1 to TRBJ2-7; a possible D gene is TRBD1 (6 bases). The CDR3 extends over 18 amino acids. CDR1 is MGHRA, CDR2 YSYEKL, per germline. The V end lost 4 bases, the J end lost 2 bases, and 24 bases lay between the germline ends. For the CDR3, the DNA is TGCGCCAGCAGCCCTCGCGCAGGGGTCACCAGAGGCACCTACGAGCAGTACTTC. It is translated as CASSPRAGVTRGTYEQYF.

This sequence joins TRBV15 and TRBJ2-7, with 9 bases identical to TRBD2. The CDR3 is made up of 15 amino acids. Germline CDR1 is LNHNV and CDR2 is YYDKDF (reference sequence). Trimming cost V 0 bases and J 6 bases; bases outside gene matches: 6. The CDR3 reads CATSRDRAGGLEQYF. In DNA, the CDR3 is TGTGCCACCAGCAGAGATCGCGCGGGGGGGCTCGAGCAGTACTTC.

The chain carries TRBV15 and TRBJ2-2; TRBD1 is a possible D gene (6 bases). Germline V gene sequence: CDR1 LNHNV, CDR2 YYDKDF (reference sequence). The CDR3 runs 16 residues. V was clipped by 4 bases and J by 1 base, with 13 bases between them. The chain's CDR3 is CATSTSYRENTGELFF. The DNA for the CDR3 is TGTGCCACCAGCACCTCCTACAGGGAGAACACCGGGGAGCTGTTTTTT.

The chain carries TRBV7-9 and TRBJ1-5, with D possibly TRBD1 on 5 matching bases. The germline V gene has CDR1 SEHNR and CDR2 FQNEAQ (reference sequence). The CDR3 spans 16 residues. Trimming shortened V by 2 bases and J by 4 bases, and 15 bases separated the two germline ends. The CDR3 DNA is TGTGCCAGCAGCTTATTCCGCAGGGTCGATAATCAGCCCCAGCATTTT. Its protein is CASSLFRRVDNQPQHF.

The gene calls are TRBV2 and TRBJ2-7; a weak D match, TRBD2 (6 bases). Germline CDR1 is SNHLY and CDR2 is FYNNEI. V was cut by 8 bases and J by 3 bases, with 11 bases left in between. This CDR3 is built from 12 residues. CDR3 sequence reads: CASGQGGYEQYF. The CDR3 region has the DNA TGTGCCAGCGGGCAGGGAGGCTACGAGCAGTACTTC.

CDR3 sequence reads: CASSASGQYNEQFF. For the CDR3, the DNA is TGTGCCAGCAGCGCTAGCGGCCAATACAATGAGCAGTTCTTC. This chain connects TRBV9 to TRBJ2-1; 7 bases map to TRBD2. The ends lost 3 bases at V and 4 bases at J; junction bases unmatched: 4. Germline loops: CDR1 SGDLS, CDR2 YYNGEE. The CDR3 sequence is 14 residues long.